Included here is one TCR beta chain sequence, with context. Losses at the gene ends were 4 bases for V and 6 bases for J; bases not matched to a gene: 10. Germline CDR1 and CDR2: SGDLS and YYNGEE. The CDR3 has 15 amino acids. This sample is drawn from a study of T cell changes during pregnancy in multiple sclerosis. The repertoire was sequenced with immunoSEQ multiplex PCR; TCRdb's copy has only in-frame clones and lacks some. The table shows 30,000 or so clones, with 80% to 90% occurring only once. This sequence joins TRBV9 and TRBJ1-2; 9 bases are a match to TRBD1. This sample comprised CD8+ T cells from peripheral blood mononuclear cells, obtained in the third trimester of pregnancy. This receptor was identified in a female donor with multiple sclerosis, enrolled in a pregnancy study. In DNA form, the CDR3 reads TGTGCCAGCAGCCTGGGGACAGGGCAAAGCCATGGCTACACCTTC. Its protein product is CASSLGTGQSHGYTF.